The 14 T cell receptor beta chains below come from one sample, sequenced in a study of identical twins. TCRdb reprocessed the 5' RACE reads via MiXCR and lists one record per CDR3 protein. Of about 530,000 distinct CDR3 sequences in the sample, approximately 14% were seen once. Separately, the same data were catalogued under a study of yellow fever vaccine responses in identical twins.

The source material was CD4+ T cells sorted from blood. The receptors stem from a woman aged 18-35 years in good health.

The chain links TRBV19 to TRBJ2-7, with TRBD2 identical over 7 bases. Unmatched junction bases numbered 5, after V lost 6 bases and J lost 0 bases. Germline V gives CDR1 LNHDA, CDR2 SQIVND (reference sequence). The CDR3 consists of 14 residues. DNA of the CDR3: TGTGCCAGTAGGTCGGGGGGTAGCTCCTACGAGCAGTACTTC. It specifies CASRSGGSSYEQYF.

This clonotype was counted only a few times. The chain carries TRBV20-1 and TRBJ2-3; D possibly corresponds to TRBD1 (5 bases). CDR1 is DFQATT, CDR2 SNEGSKA, per germline (reference sequence). Deletions cut 6 bases from V and 1 base from J, with 14 bases between. CDR3 size: 14 residues. CDR3 sequence (DNA): TGCAGTGCCGACAGTAGACCTGGCACAGATACGCAGTATTTT. It codes for CSADSRPGTDTQYF.

This clonotype was seen a handful of times. The V and J genes are TRBV5-5 and TRBJ2-1; a possible D gene is TRBD1 (5 bases). V was trimmed by 4 bases and J by 1 base, leaving 15 bases between them. The CDR3 sequence is 16 residues long. Germline V lookup: CDR1 SGHKS, CDR2 YYEKEE (reference sequence). The CDR3 spells CASSPNQGWSYNEQFF. CDR3 DNA sequence: TGTGCCAGCAGCCCGAATCAGGGATGGTCCTACAATGAGCAGTTCTTC.

This clonotype was recorded a few times. V usage is TRBV28 and J usage is TRBJ1-5, with 7 nucleotides matching TRBD1. V was pared by 6 bases and J by 1 base, with 6 bases of the junction left unmatched. The length of the CDR3 is 15 residues. Per germline, CDR1 MDHEN and CDR2 SYDVKM. CDR3: CASRYLGQSNQPQHF. CDR3 nucleotide sequence: TGTGCCAGCAGATATTTGGGACAGAGCAATCAGCCCCAGCATTTT.

The CDR3 sequence is CASSLGRNYNEQYF. CDR3 nucleotides: TGTGCCAGCAGTTTGGGGCGGAACTACAATGAGCAGTACTTC. V gene TRBV12-3 or TRBV12-4 combines with J gene TRBJ2-1, with D perhaps matching TRBD1 (5 bases). Judging by the DNA end, TRBJ2-7 fits better; the J call may be wrong. The CDR3 covers 14 residues.

The DNA of the CDR3 is TGTGCCAGCAGTTGGCGACTAGCGAACCACGAGCAGTACTTC. It codes for CASSWRLANHEQYF. The genes are TRBV27 and TRBJ2-7; 8 bases map to TRBD2. V lost 4 bases to trimming and J lost 5 bases; unmatched junction nucleotides: 7. CDR3 size: 14 residues. From germline, CDR1 is MNHEY and CDR2 SMNVEV (reference sequence).

This clonotype was recorded a few times. The chain recombines TRBV5-1 with TRBJ2-3; D remains ambiguous. V dropped 4 bases and J dropped 2 bases, with 14 bases sitting between them. Per the germline V gene, CDR1 is SGHRS and CDR2 is YFSETQ. The CDR3 is made up of 15 amino acids. CDR3 coding DNA: TGCGCCAGCAGCCACGGCATCATCTTCACAGATACGCAGTATTTT. This sequence encodes CASSHGIIFTDTQYF.

The chain combines TRBV12-3 or TRBV12-4 with TRBJ1-2; possibly TRBD1 for D (6 bases). V gave up 6 bases and J gave up 7 bases, with 21 bases separating them. This CDR3 comprises 15 residues. The CDR3 spells CASRKLGGGRGGYTF. The CDR3 DNA reads TGTGCCAGCAGGAAGTTAGGAGGGGGGAGGGGTGGCTACACCTTC.

This clonotype occurred a few times. The chain joins TRBV5-1 to TRBJ2-5, with 10 positions matching TRBD1. With 4 bases clipped from V and 5 bases from J, the junction kept 8 bases outside the gene matches. The CDR3 covers 15 residues. Germline loops: CDR1 SGHRS, CDR2 YFSETQ. In nucleotides, the CDR3 is TGCGCCAGCAGCATACGACAGGGGGCATCGGAGACCCAGTACTTC. Its translation: CASSIRQGASETQYF. The full variable domain, rest sourced from reference TRBV5-1 and TRBJ2-5, is KAGVTQTPRYLIKTRGQQVTLSCSPISGHRSVSWYQQTPGQGLQFLFEYFSETQRNKGNFPGRFSGRQFSNSRSEMNVSTLELGDSALYLCASSIRQGASETQYFGPGTRLLVL.

A few counts support this clonotype. This sequence joins TRBV29-1 and TRBJ2-2; 15 nucleotides match TRBD2. Germline lookup yields CDR1 SQVTM and CDR2 ANQGSEA. The CDR3 has 18 residues. V shed 6 bases and J 8 bases; nucleotides not matched to a gene: 16. CDR3: CSVPPGLAGGGSPGELFF. The DNA for the CDR3 is TGCAGCGTCCCGCCGGGACTAGCGGGAGGAGGCTCGCCGGGGGAGCTGTTTTTT.

This clonotype was detected only a few times. V and J are TRBV20-1 and TRBJ2-3, with D possibly being TRBD1 (5 bases). The CDR3 extends over 13 amino acids. Deletions cut 5 bases from V and 0 bases from J, with 9 bases between. CDR1 DFQATT and CDR2 SNEGSKA come from the germline V gene (reference sequence). CDR3: CSAPGFSTDTQYF. CDR3 in DNA: TGCAGTGCTCCAGGGTTCAGCACAGATACGCAGTATTTT.

The rearrangement uses TRBV2 and TRBJ2-3; 10 nucleotides line up with TRBD2. CDR3 size: 16 residues. Germline CDR1 SNHLY, CDR2 FYNNEI. V dropped 2 bases and J dropped 2; count of bases not matched to a gene: 4. CDR3 nucleotides: TGTGCCAGCAGTGAAACCGGACTAGCGGTCACAGATACGCAGTATTTT. This encodes CASSETGLAVTDTQYF.

This clonotype has just a few counts. The chain uses TRBV6-1 and TRBJ1-5; D gene unclear. Germline CDR1 reads MNHNS; CDR2 reads SASEGT. V lost 5 bases and J lost 2, with 13 bases in between. CDR3 length: 15 residues. CDR3: CASSPDSGGNQPQHF. The CDR3 DNA sequence: TGTGCCAGCAGTCCGGACTCCGGGGGCAATCAGCCCCAGCATTTT.

This clonotype was observed at least ten times. The chain combines TRBV29-1 with TRBJ1-2, with TRBD1 as a possible D gene (5 bases). The length of the CDR3 is 14 residues. With 6 bases removed from V and 3 bases from J, the gap between germline ends came to 17 bases. The germline V gene has CDR1 SQVTM and CDR2 ANQGSEA. CDR3 nucleotide sequence: TGCAGCGTCCCTAGCAGGGATTATGACTATGGCTACACCTTC. This codes for CSVPSRDYDYGYTF.